This T cell receptor beta chain was observed in a study of CD8 T cells in ankylosing spondylitis. Study-wide results and limits: Disease-associated clonotypes exhibited CD8+ identity and were relatively infrequent in peripheral blood. Reportedly, disease-linked clones are significantly enriched in ankylosing spondylitis patients' matched synovial fluid.

V was pared by 5 bases and J by 3 bases, with 10 bases between. Germline V CDR1 and CDR2: SGHTA, FQGNSA. The CDR3 totals 14 residues. The TCR beta libraries were generated through quantitative 5'-RACE incorporating molecular barcodes. A single record per CDR3 protein comes from TCRdb applying MiXCR to the 5' RACE reads. Among roughly 130,000 distinct CDR3 sequences, roughly 7.7% were seen once, and the ten largest hold 7.3%. This clonotype was seen at least ten times. Its antigen remains unidentified. The sequenced sample was synovial fluid, either unsorted or a sorted T cell fraction (not recorded which). The V gene is TRBV7-2, the J gene TRBJ1-4; D uncertain. This sequence originates from a male donor with ankylosing spondylitis. The CDR3 sequence is CASSPRRANEKLFF. The DNA of the CDR3 is TGTGCCAGCAGCCCCAGGAGGGCTAATGAAAAACTGTTTTTT. The whole variable domain, remainder taken from reference TRBV7-2 and TRBJ1-4, is GAGVSQSPSNKVTEKGKDVELRCDPISGHTALYWYRQSLGQGLEFLIYFQGNSAPDKSGLPSDRFSAERTGGSVSTLTIQRTQQEDSAVYLCASSPRRANEKLFFGSGTQLSVL.